Listed below are T cell receptor beta chains from one sample, sequenced in a study of T cells in Graves' hyperthyroidism and ophthalmopathy. TCRdb itself ran the multiplex PCR reads through MiXCR, one entry per CDR3 protein. Among over 500,000 distinct CDR3 sequences, 16% were seen once, and the ten largest hold 25% to 30%. The specimen was blood. Receptor source: a young woman with Graves' ophthalmopathy. CDR3s include the opening cysteine and the closing phenylalanine or tryptophan. The D gene is left open where the match is weak. Clone size is shown for a subset of rows, as once, few, many or a class of expanded clone.

>TRBJ2-1|-|-|TRBV4-2
TGTGCCAGCAGCCAAGAGACGACCTTCAATGAGCAGTTCTTC
CASSQETTFNEQFF
>TRBJ2-1|TRBD2|-|TRBV20-1
TGCAGTACTCCGCGGGGTAGCGGGAGGAATGAGCAGTTCTTC
CSTPRGSGRNEQFF
>TRBJ1-2|-|few|TRBV15
TGTGCCACCAGCAGAGATAACTATGGCTACACCTTC
CATSRDNYGYTF
>TRBJ2-1|TRBD2|few|TRBV11-2
TGTGCCAGCAGCCAGGGACTAGCGGGAGGGAAAGGGACGGGGCAGTTCTTC
CASSQGLAGGKGTGQFF
>TRBJ2-7|-|few|TRBV28
TGTGCCAGCAGTTTTTTGGGAGAGCCTAGGGAGCAGTACTTC
CASSFLGEPREQYF
>TRBJ1-1|TRBD1|many|TRBV6-1
TGTGCCAGCAGTGCAGACAGGGTGAATGAAGCTTTCTTT
CASSADRVNEAFF
>TRBJ2-3|-|-|TRBV6-2/TRBV6-3
TGTGCCAGCAGTTACTCTACGGGAGAGTCTACGCAGTATTTT
CASSYSTGESTQYF
>TRBJ1-2|-|many|TRBV20-1
TGCAGTGCTAGTTTGGCCGGGGACTATGGCTACACCTTC
CSASLAGDYGYTF
>TRBJ1-4|-|many|TRBV5-1
TGCGCCAGCAGTGGGGGACTGAAGAATGAAAAACTGTTTTTT
CASSGGLKNEKLFF
>TRBJ1-4|-|many|TRBV7-9
TGTGCCAGCAGCCAGGGTGTTACTAATGAAAAACTGTTTTTT
CASSQGVTNEKLFF
>TRBJ2-7|TRBD2|-|TRBV30
TGTGCCTGGAGTACGTCTAGCGGGAACTACGAGCAGTACTTC
CAWSTSSGNYEQYF
>TRBJ2-3|-|few|TRBV19
TGTGCCAGTTCCCCAAGGGCGTTCAGCACAGATACGCAGTATTTT
CASSPRAFSTDTQYF
>TRBJ1-3|-|many|TRBV18
TGTGCCAGCTCACCAAGTGGAAACACCATATATTTT
CASSPSGNTIYF